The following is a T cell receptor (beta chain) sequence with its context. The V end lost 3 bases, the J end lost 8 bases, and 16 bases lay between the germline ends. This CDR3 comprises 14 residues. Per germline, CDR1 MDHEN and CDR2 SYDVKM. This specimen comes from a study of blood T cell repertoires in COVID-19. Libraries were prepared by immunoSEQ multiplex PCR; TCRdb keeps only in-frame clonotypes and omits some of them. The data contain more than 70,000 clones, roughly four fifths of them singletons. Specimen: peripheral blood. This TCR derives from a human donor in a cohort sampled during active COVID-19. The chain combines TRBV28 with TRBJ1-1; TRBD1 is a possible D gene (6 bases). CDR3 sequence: CASSFPAGVGEAFF. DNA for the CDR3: TGTGCCAGCAGTTTCCCCGCAGGGGTGGGGGAAGCTTTCTTT. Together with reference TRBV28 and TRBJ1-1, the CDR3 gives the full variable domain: DVKVTQSSRYLVKRTGEKVFLECVQDMDHENMFWYRQDPGLGLRLIYFSYDVKMKEKGDIPEGYSVSREKKERFSLILESASTNQTSMYLCASSFPAGVGEAFFGQGTRLTVV.